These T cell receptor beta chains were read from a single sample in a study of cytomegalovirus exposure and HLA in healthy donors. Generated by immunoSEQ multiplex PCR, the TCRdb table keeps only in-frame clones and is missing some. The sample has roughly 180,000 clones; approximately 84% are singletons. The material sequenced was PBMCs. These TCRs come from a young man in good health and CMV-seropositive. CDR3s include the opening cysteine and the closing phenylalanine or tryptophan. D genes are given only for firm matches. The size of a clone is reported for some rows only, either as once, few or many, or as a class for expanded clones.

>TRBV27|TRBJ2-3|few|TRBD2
TGTGCCAGCAGTTTAGGGGCGGGACTAGCGGGAGGGCAACAGAATACGCAGTATTTT
CASSLGAGLAGGQQNTQYF
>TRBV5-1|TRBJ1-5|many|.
TGCGCCAGCAGCTTTGAGGGGGATCAGCCCCAGCATTTT
CASSFEGDQPQHF
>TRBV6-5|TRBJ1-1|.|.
TGTGCCAGCAGGGGGCCCCTTTTGGACACTGAAGCTTTCTTT
CASRGPLLDTEAFF
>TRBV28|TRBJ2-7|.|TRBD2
TGTGCCAGCAGTTTCCGAGGGACTAGCGGGAGACTCTACGAGCAGTACTTC
CASSFRGTSGRLYEQYF
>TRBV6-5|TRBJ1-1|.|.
TGTGCCAGCAGTTCGCAGTGGAGTGAAGCTTTCTTT
CASSSQWSEAFF
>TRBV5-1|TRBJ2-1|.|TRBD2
TGCGCCAGCAGCTTGGGACTAGCTCGTTCCTACAATGAGCAGTTCTTC
CASSLGLARSYNEQFF
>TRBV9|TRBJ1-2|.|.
TGTGCCAGCAGCGCAGCAGGGGCAGACTCTGGCTACACCTTC
CASSAAGADSGYTF
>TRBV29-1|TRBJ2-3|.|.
TGCGCGAAGAGCAGGGGCACAGATACGCAGTATTTT
CAKSRGTDTQYF
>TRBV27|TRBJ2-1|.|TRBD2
TGTGCCAGCAGTTTAAGGACCCGTCGACTAGCAGAAACCTACAATGAGCAGTTCTTC
CASSLRTRRLAETYNEQFF
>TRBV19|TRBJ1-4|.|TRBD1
TGTGCCAGTGCAGGACAGGGGAATGAAAAACTGTTTTTT
CASAGQGNEKLFF
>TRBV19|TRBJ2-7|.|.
TGTGCCAGTAGTATCCCATCGCAGGGCTCCTACGAGCAGTACTTC
CASSIPSQGSYEQYF
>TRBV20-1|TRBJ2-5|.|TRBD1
TGCAGTGCAGATTCGACAGGGCAATGGTACTTC
CSADSTGQWYF
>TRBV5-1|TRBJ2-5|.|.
TGCGCCAGCAGCTTTGAAAGAGCGGCGCCGGGGACCCAGTACTTC
CASSFERAAPGTQYF
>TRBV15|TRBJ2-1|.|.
TGTGCCACCAGCAGAGATAGTAGCGGTCCCTACAATGAGCAGTTCTTC
CATSRDSSGPYNEQFF
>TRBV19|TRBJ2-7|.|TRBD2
TGTGCCAGTAGTACCAGGACTAGCGGGATCTCCCTGGGGGGATACGAGCAGTACTTC
CASSTRTSGISLGGYEQYF
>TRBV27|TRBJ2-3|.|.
TGTGCCAGCAGCCTAAGAGCAGATACGCAGTATTTT
CASSLRADTQYF
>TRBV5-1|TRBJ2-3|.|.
TGCGCCAGCAATAGTCCTGCGGGAGATACGCAGTATTTT
CASNSPAGDTQYF
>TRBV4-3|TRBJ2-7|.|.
TGCGCCAGCAGCCAAGATATTGCGGGGTACGAGCAGTACTTC
CASSQDIAGYEQYF
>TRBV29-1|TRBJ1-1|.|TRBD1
TGCAGCGTTGAGACAGGGGGCCTGAACACTGAAGCTTTCTTT
CSVETGGLNTEAFF
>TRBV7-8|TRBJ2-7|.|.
TGTGCCAGCAGCTTAGTGCACGGCTACGAGCAGTACTTC
CASSLVHGYEQYF
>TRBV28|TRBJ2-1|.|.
TGTGCCAGCAGTTCCCTAGGGGGTACCTACAATGAGCAGTTCTTC
CASSSLGGTYNEQFF
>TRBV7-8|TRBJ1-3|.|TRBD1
TGTGCCAGCAGCTTGTCCCGGGACAGGTCCACCATATATTTT
CASSLSRDRSTIYF
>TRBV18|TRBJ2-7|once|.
TGTGCCAGCTCACCAGGTGGGGAAGGAGTACTAGGCGAGCAGTACTTC
CASSPGGEGVLGEQYF
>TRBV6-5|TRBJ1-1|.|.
TGTGCCAGCAGTTCTGGGGCAGGGGCGTGGAACACTGAAGCTTTCTTT
CASSSGAGAWNTEAFF
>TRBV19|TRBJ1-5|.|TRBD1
TGTGCCAGTAGTGCGGGGACAGGGAGTGGTCAGCCCCAGCATTTT
CASSAGTGSGQPQHF
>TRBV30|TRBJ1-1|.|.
TGTGCCTGGAGTGTACGGGGAAACACTGAAGCTTTCTTT
CAWSVRGNTEAFF
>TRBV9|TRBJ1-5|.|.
TGTGCCAGCAGCGTAGGTATAAATCAGCCCCAGCATTTT
CASSVGINQPQHF
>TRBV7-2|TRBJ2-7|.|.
TGTGCCAGCAGCCCCCACGGTGGACAGAATACCTACGAGCAGTACTTC
CASSPHGGQNTYEQYF
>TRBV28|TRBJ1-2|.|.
TGTGCCAGCAGTTTAACGGGGGGGCACTATGGCTACACCTTC
CASSLTGGHYGYTF
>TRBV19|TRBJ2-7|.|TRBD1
TGTGCCACCACGGACAGGGCAAGCCCATACGAGCAGTACTTC
CATTDRASPYEQYF
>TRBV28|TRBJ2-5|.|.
TGTGCCAGCAGTTCTACAGGGGGGGCTGACCAGTACCAAGAGACCCAGTACTTC
CASSSTGGADQYQETQYF
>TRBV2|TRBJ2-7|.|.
TGTGCCAGCAACGCTGGACAATACTACGAGCAGTACTTC
CASNAGQYYEQYF
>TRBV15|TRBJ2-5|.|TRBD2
TGTGCCACTGCGGGGACTAGCCAAGGGGAGACCCAGTACTTC
CATAGTSQGETQYF
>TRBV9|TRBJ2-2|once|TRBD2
TGTGCCAGCAGCGTTAGCGGGACCGGGGAGCTGTTTTTT
CASSVSGTGELFF
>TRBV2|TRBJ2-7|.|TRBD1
TGTGCCAGCGGGCAGGGGGCGTCCGAGCAGTACTTC
CASGQGASEQYF
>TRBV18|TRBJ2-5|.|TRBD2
TGTGCCAGCTCACCCGAAGCCGTACTAGCGGGAGGGCAAGAGACCCAGTACTTC
CASSPEAVLAGGQETQYF
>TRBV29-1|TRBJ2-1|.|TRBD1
TGCAGCGTGCGCACCGGGACAGGGGGTGAGCAGTTCTTC
CSVRTGTGGEQFF
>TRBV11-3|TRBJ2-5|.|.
TGTGCCAGCAGCGAACACGGTGGGCGGGGCCCACAAGAGACCCAGTACTTC
CASSEHGGRGPQETQYF
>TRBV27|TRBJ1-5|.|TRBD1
TGTGCCAGCGGGTACAGGGGGAGAAATCAGCCCCAGCATTTT
CASGYRGRNQPQHF
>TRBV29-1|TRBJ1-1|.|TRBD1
TGCAGCGTCCAGAGGGACAGGGGGCTTACTGAAGCTTTCTTT
CSVQRDRGLTEAFF
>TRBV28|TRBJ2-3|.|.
TGTGCCAGCAGTTTTCTGGATACGCAGTATTTT
CASSFLDTQYF
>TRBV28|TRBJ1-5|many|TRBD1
TGTGCCAGCAGCTCGCAGACAGGGGGCAGTCAGCCCCAGCATTTT
CASSSQTGGSQPQHF
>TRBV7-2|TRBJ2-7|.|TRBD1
TGTGCCAGCAGCTCCGGGACAGGGTCCTACGAGCAGTACTTC
CASSSGTGSYEQYF
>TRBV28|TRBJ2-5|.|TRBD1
TGTGCCAGCACCCGTACCGACAGGGGTTGGCAAGAGACCCAGTACTTC
CASTRTDRGWQETQYF
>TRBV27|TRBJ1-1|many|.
TGTGCCAGCAGTTTGGGCCCGGCCGTGAACACTGAAGCTTTCTTT
CASSLGPAVNTEAFF
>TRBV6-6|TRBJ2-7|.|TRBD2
TGTGCCAGCAGGGAAACGGGACTACCGCCCTACGAGCAGTACTTC
CASRETGLPPYEQYF
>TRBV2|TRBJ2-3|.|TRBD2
TGTGCCAGCAGCGCCAAGGCGGGAGACCCAGATACGCAGTATTTT
CASSAKAGDPDTQYF
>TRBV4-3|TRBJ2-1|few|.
TGCGCCAGCAGCCATCGAGGGAATGAGCAGTTCTTC
CASSHRGNEQFF